The 19 T cell receptor beta chains below were found in one sample sequenced in a study of T-cell reconstitution after alpha-beta-depleted transplantation in children (dated by TCRdb to 2016 to 2017). The intended sense of this specimen's treatment or condition label: allogeneic hematopoietic cell transplantation with graft depleted of TCRalphabeta T cells and CD19 B cells. Libraries were built with PCR. These reads were obtained on an Illumina HiSeq 2500. Molecular barcoding was employed in the preparation of TCR libraries, with unique molecular identifiers being used to normalize TCRbeta repertoire quantification. TCRdb reworked the public reads: Q25 trimming with fastp, MiXCR clone assembly, productive beta chains retained. For every CDR3 protein sequence, its rows merge into one entry that carries the most common genes and DNA. The sample includes 700,000 or so distinct CDR3 sequences, with about an eighth observed a single time. Jointly, the top ten make up 0.79% of the sample.

This specimen consisted of PBMCs, obtained before TCRalphabeta/CD19-depleted stem cell transplant. The receptors derive from a girl aged 2 to 10 with congenital amegakaryocytic thrombocytopenia, due to receive a stem cell transplant.

The CDR3 reads CSVGLGQPAYEQYF. The CDR3 region has the DNA TGCAGCGTTGGTCTCGGGCAGCCTGCCTACGAGCAGTACTTC. The rearrangement links TRBV29-1 to TRBJ2-7; no clear D. The germline V gene has CDR1 SQVTM and CDR2 ANQGSEA. V gave up 4 bases and J gave up 2 bases, with 15 bases separating them. The CDR3 totals 14 residues.

This clonotype appeared many times. This chain joins TRBV12-3 or TRBV12-4 and TRBJ2-7; 15 bases line up with TRBD2. This CDR3 comprises 14 residues. After removal of 6 bases from V and 6 bases from J, the junction contained 3 bases not matched to a gene. CDR3 amino acids: CASSPGLAGGEQYF. For the CDR3, the DNA is TGTGCCAGCAGCCCGGGACTAGCGGGAGGCGAGCAGTACTTC.

The chain employs TRBV20-1 and TRBJ2-3; 11 bases fit TRBD2. CDR3 length: 21 residues. Germline CDR1 is DFQATT and CDR2 is SNEGSKA (reference sequence). J was trimmed by 8 bases and V by 2 bases; bases with no gene match: 27. CDR3 bases: TGCAGTGCTAGACCTTCTAAATACCTAGCGGGAGGACCTCCTCACAGTGGTACGCAGTATTTT. It is translated as CSARPSKYLAGGPPHSGTQYF.

This clonotype was observed a handful of times. The V call is TRBV5-1, the J call TRBJ2-4, with D possibly being TRBD2 (6 bases). The germline gives CDR1 SGHRS, CDR2 YFSETQ. This CDR3 comprises 13 residues. V lost 5 bases and J lost 8, with 14 bases in between. Here the CDR3 DNA reads TGCGCCAGCAGTGGGGGGATCGATGACATTCAGTACTTC. Translated: CASSGGIDDIQYF.

In the case of this clonotype: This may come from a read error, since a much larger clone is one base off. The rearrangement links TRBV11-2 to TRBJ2-5, with D tentatively TRBD1 (6 bases). CDR3 length: 15 residues. Germline lookup yields CDR1 SGHAT and CDR2 FQNNGV. The CDR3 DNA reads TGTGCCAGCAGCTCCTTTGGACAGCAGCAAGAGACCCAGTCCTTC. As protein: CASSSFGQQQETQSF.

This clonotype came up many times. J is TRBJ2-3 and V is TRBV7-3, with 13 bases that match TRBD2. The J segment lost 4 bases and the V segment lost 6 bases, leaving 4 bases of the junction unmatched. This CDR3 is built from 15 residues. CDR1 and CDR2 (germline): SGHTA, FQGTGA. Here the CDR3 reads CASSRGLAGPDTQYF. CDR3 in DNA: TGTGCCAGCAGTCGGGGACTAGCGGGACCAGATACGCAGTATTTT. Looking up the rest from reference TRBV7-3 and TRBJ2-3 gives the full variable domain: GAGVSQTPSNKVTEKGKYVELRCDPISGHTALYWYRQSLGQGPEFLIYFQGTGAADDSGLPNDRFFAVRPEGSVSTLKIQRTERGDSAVYLCASSRGLAGPDTQYFGPGTRLTVL.

This rearrangement joins TRBV25-1 to TRBJ2-2; D not resolved. Germline V gives CDR1 MGHDK, CDR2 SYGVNS. V was cut by 4 bases and J by 5 bases, with 8 bases left in between. CDR3 length equals 13 residues. CDR3 region: CASSGSRTGELFF. CDR3 sequence (DNA): TGTGCCAGCAGTGGGTCCCGGACCGGGGAGCTGTTTTTT.

This clonotype appeared a few times. The chain is built from TRBV20-1 and TRBJ2-1; TRBD2 matches 8 bases. Trimming removed 4 bases from V and 4 bases from J; junction bases left unmatched: 6. The CDR3 covers 14 residues. Germline V gives CDR1 DFQATT, CDR2 SNEGSKA (reference sequence). CDR3 nucleotides: TGCAGTGCTACCTTAGCGGGGAAGTACAATGAGCAGTTCTTC. Translated: CSATLAGKYNEQFF.

In its sample, this clonotype was seen a few times. The chain employs TRBV7-2 and TRBJ1-1, with a weak D call TRBD1 (6 bases). Deletions cut 4 bases from V and 6 bases from J, with 15 bases between. CDR1 is SGHTA and CDR2 is FQGNSA in the germline V gene. The CDR3 runs to 14 residues. In DNA, the CDR3 is TGTGCCAGCAGCTCATTCGCAGGGGTCCCTGAAGCTTTCTTT. It specifies CASSSFAGVPEAFF. The full variable domain, rest sourced from reference TRBV7-2 and TRBJ1-1, is GAGVSQSPSNKVTEKGKDVELRCDPISGHTALYWYRQSLGQGLEFLIYFQGNSAPDKSGLPSDRFSAERTGGSVSTLTIQRTQQEDSAVYLCASSSFAGVPEAFFGQGTRLTVV.

This clonotype was observed at least ten times. The genes are TRBV28 and TRBJ2-3, with D possibly matching TRBD2 (6 bases). Germline V gene data show CDR1 as MDHEN and CDR2 as SYDVKM. The CDR3 consists of 16 residues. Trimming removed 6 bases from V and 4 bases from J, with 20 bases in between. The CDR3 sequence: CASRYGRSGISDTQYF. CDR3 DNA sequence: TGTGCCAGCAGATACGGGAGATCGGGCATTTCAGATACGCAGTATTTT.

The chain has TRBV5-1 and TRBJ2-7; D not resolved. Germline lookup yields CDR1 SGHRS and CDR2 YFSETQ. The CDR3 covers 14 residues. V dropped 0 bases and J dropped 2 bases, with 9 bases sitting between them. The CDR3 bases are TGCGCCAGCAGCTTGGAGCTCTCCGCCTACGAGCAGTACTTC. It codes for CASSLELSAYEQYF.

The chain links TRBV2 to TRBJ2-1, with 9 positions matching TRBD2. The germline CDR1 and CDR2 sequences are SNHLY and FYNNEI. With 6 bases clipped from V and 5 bases from J, the junction kept 8 bases outside the gene matches. This CDR3 region has 15 residues. For the CDR3, the DNA is TGTGCCAGCAGGGGCCCAGCGGGAGGTCACAATGAGCAGTTCTTC. Translating gives CASRGPAGGHNEQFF.

CDR3 bases: TGTGCCAGCCTAGGGGGCGCTGGCACAGATACGCAGTATTTT. This gives the protein CASLGGAGTDTQYF. V and J are TRBV6-1 and TRBJ2-3, with 7 bases matching TRBD1. CDR1 is MNHNS and CDR2 is SASEGT in the germline V gene. V shed 8 bases, J shed 1 base, and the junction held 6 bases outside the gene matches. The CDR3 is 14 residues long.

Regarding this clonotype: The junction departs from the called germline gene at one end, perhaps through a read error. The rearrangement joins TRBV29-1 to TRBJ2-1; a possible D gene is TRBD1 (5 bases). Germline V CDR1 and CDR2: SQVTM, ANQGSEA. The CDR3 is 15 amino acids. This CDR3 reads CSVETRASSYNELFF. The DNA for the CDR3 is TGCAGCGTTGAGACCAGGGCGAGCTCCTACAATGAGCTGTTCTTC.

This rearrangement joins TRBV2 to TRBJ2-3; 7 nucleotides match TRBD1. Germline CDR1 reads SNHLY; CDR2 reads FYNNEI. The V segment lost 6 bases and the J segment 1 base; nucleotides outside the gene matches: 10. This CDR3 comprises 16 residues. The CDR3 nucleotides are TGTGCCAGCAGGGAACTCCGACAGGGTGGCACAGATACGCAGTATTTT. It is translated as CASRELRQGGTDTQYF.

A few counts support this clonotype. The rearrangement joins TRBV15 to TRBJ2-3, with 7 bases aligning to TRBD1. Germline V gene lookup returns CDR1 LNHNV and CDR2 YYDKDF (reference sequence). The V segment lost 8 bases and the J segment 1 base; nucleotides outside the gene matches: 3. The CDR3 is 13 residues long. The CDR3 nucleotides are TGTGCCACCGTAGACAGGGGCACAGATACGCAGTATTTT. Protein product: CATVDRGTDTQYF.

The sample holds many counts of this clonotype. The genes are TRBV10-1 and TRBJ2-3; D is ambiguous. The V gene lost 3 bases and the J gene lost 4 bases, with 11 bases spanning the gap. The CDR3 totals 14 residues. CDR1 WNHNN and CDR2 SYGVQD come from the germline V gene (reference sequence). CDR3 sequence: CASSDAGSPDTQYF. CDR3 in DNA: TGCGCCAGCAGTGATGCAGGATCCCCAGATACGCAGTATTTT.

This clonotype was seen more than once but under ten times. The chain joins TRBV3-1 to TRBJ2-1; D is ambiguous. V gave up 2 bases and J gave up 7 bases, with 12 bases separating them. The CDR3 is made up of 14 amino acids. The germline V gene encodes CDR1 LGHDT and CDR2 YNNKEL (reference sequence). Here the CDR3 reads CASSQPLRSNEQFF. CDR3 sequence (DNA): TGTGCCAGCAGCCAACCCCTAAGGAGTAATGAGCAGTTCTTC.

The table lists this clonotype with many counts. V gene TRBV29-1 combines with J gene TRBJ2-3; no reliable D call. V dropped 6 bases and J dropped 1 base, with 8 bases sitting between them. CDR3 length equals 12 residues. From germline, CDR1 is SQVTM and CDR2 ANQGSEA. The CDR3 bases are TGCAGCGTAACGTATGGCACAGATACGCAGTATTTT. Translated: CSVTYGTDTQYF.